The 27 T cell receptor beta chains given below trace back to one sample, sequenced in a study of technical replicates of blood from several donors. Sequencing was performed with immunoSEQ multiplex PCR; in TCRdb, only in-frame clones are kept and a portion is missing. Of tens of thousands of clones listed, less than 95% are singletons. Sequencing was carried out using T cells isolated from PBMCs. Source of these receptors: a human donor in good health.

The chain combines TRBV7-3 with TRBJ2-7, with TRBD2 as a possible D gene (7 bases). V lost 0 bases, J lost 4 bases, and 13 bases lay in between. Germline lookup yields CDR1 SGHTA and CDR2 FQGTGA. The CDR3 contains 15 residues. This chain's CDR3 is CASSLTGGAGYEQYF. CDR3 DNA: TGTGCCAGCAGCTTAACTGGGGGGGCTGGATACGAGCAGTACTTC.

CDR3 DNA: TGTGCCACCAGCAGAGCGAATAGCGGGAGGGCCTCCTCCTACGAGCAGTACTTC. It yields the protein CATSRANSGRASSYEQYF. The chain employs TRBV15 and TRBJ2-7; 11 bases are a match to TRBD2. The CDR3 is 18 residues long. The germline V gene has CDR1 LNHNV and CDR2 YYDKDF (reference sequence). J was trimmed by 0 bases and V by 1 base; bases with no gene match: 8.

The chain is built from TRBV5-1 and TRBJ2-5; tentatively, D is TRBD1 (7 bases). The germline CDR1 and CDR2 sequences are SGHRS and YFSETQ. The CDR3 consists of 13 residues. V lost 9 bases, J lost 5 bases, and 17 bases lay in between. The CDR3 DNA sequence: TGCGCCACCATGAGGGCAGGGGGGGAGACCCAGTACTTC. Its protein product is CATMRAGGETQYF.

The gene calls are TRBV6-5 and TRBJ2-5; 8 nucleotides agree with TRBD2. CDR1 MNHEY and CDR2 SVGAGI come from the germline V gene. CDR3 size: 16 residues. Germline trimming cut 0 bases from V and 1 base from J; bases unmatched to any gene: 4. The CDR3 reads CASSYSGAGGQETQYF. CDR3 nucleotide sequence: TGTGCCAGCAGTTACTCTGGGGCGGGGGGCCAAGAGACCCAGTACTTC.

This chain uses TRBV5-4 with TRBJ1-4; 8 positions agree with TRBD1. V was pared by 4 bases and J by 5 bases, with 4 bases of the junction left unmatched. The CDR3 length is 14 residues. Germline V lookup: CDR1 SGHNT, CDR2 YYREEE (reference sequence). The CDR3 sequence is CASSARTGNEKLFF. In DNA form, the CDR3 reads TGTGCCAGCAGCGCCCGGACAGGGAATGAAAAACTGTTTTTT.

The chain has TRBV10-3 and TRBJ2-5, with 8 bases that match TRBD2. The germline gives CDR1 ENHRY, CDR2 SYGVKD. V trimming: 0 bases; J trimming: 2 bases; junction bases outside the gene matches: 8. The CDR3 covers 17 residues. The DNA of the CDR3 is TGTGCCATCAGTGAGTCGAAGGCTAGCGGGCTGCAAGAGACCCAGTACTTC. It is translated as CAISESKASGLQETQYF.

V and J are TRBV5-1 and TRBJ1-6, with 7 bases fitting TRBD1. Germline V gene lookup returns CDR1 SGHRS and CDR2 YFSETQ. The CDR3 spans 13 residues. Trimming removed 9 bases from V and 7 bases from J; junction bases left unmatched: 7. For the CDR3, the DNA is TGCGCCACCTCGGACAGGTTGAATTCACCCCTCCACTTT. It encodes CATSDRLNSPLHF.

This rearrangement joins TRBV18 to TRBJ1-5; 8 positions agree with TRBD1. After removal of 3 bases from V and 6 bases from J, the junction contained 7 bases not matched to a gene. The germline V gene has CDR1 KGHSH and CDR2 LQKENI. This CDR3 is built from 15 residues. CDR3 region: CASSPRQGIGQPQHF. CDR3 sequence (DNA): TGTGCCAGCTCACCGAGACAGGGGATCGGTCAGCCCCAGCATTTT.

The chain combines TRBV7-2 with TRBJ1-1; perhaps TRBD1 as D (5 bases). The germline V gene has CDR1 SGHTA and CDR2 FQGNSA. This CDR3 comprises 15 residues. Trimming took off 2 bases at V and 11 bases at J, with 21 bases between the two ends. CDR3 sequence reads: CASSLPGQEHVKAFF. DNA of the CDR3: TGTGCCAGCAGCTTACCAGGGCAAGAGCATGTAAAGGCTTTCTTT. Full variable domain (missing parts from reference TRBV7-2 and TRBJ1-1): GAGVSQSPSNKVTEKGKDVELRCDPISGHTALYWYRQSLGQGLEFLIYFQGNSAPDKSGLPSDRFSAERTGGSVSTLTIQRTQQEDSAVYLCASSLPGQEHVKAFFGQGTRLTVV.

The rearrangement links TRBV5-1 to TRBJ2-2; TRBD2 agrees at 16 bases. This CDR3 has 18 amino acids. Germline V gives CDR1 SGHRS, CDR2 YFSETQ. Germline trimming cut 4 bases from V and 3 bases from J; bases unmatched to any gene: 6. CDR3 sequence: CASSPGLAGGPYTGELFF. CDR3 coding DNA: TGCGCCAGCAGCCCGGGACTAGCGGGAGGGCCTTACACCGGGGAGCTGTTTTTT.

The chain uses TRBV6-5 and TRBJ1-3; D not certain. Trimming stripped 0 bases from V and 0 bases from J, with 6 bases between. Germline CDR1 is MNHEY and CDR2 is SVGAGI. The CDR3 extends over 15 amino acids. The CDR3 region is CASSYSTVSGNTIYF. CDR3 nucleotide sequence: TGTGCCAGCAGTTACTCCACAGTCTCTGGAAACACCATATATTTT.

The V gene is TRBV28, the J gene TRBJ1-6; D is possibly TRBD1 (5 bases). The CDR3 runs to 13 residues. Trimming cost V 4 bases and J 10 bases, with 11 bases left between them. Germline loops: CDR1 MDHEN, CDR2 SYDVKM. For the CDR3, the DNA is TGTGCCAGCAGTTCCCAGCAGGGCTCACCCCTCCACTTT. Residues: CASSSQQGSPLHF.

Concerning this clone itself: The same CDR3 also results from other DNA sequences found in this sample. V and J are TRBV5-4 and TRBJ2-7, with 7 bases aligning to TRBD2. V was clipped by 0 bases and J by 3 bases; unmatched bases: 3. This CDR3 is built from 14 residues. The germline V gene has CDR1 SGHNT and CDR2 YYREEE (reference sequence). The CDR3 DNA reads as TGTGCCAGCAGCTTGGCGGGGGGAGGCTACGAGCAGTACTTC. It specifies CASSLAGGGYEQYF. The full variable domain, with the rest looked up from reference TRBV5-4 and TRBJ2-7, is ETGVTQSPTHLIKTRGQQVTLRCSSQSGHNTVSWYQQALGQGPQFIFQYYREEENGRGNFPPRFSGLQFPNYSSELNVNALELDDSALYLCASSLAGGGYEQYFGPGTRLTVT.

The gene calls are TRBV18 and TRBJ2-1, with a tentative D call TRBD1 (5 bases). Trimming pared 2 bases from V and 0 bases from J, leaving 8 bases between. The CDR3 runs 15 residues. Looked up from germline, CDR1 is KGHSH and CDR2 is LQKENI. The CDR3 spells CASSPRGSSYNEQFF. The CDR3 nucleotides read TGTGCCAGCTCACCAAGGGGTTCCTCCTACAATGAGCAGTTCTTC.

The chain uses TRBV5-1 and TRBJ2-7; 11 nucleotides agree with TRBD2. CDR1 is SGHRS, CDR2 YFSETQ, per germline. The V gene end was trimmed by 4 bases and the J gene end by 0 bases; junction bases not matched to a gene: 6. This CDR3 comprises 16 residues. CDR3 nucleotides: TGCGCCAGCAGCGCGGGTGGGACTAGCGGCTCCTACGAGCAGTACTTC. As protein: CASSAGGTSGSYEQYF.

The CDR3 loop is CASSLEVTGGYEQYF. DNA of the CDR3: TGCGCCAGCAGCTTGGAGGTGACAGGGGGGTACGAGCAGTACTTC. The chain combines TRBV5-1 with TRBJ2-7; 9 nucleotides match TRBD1. V trimming: 0 bases; J trimming: 4 bases; junction bases outside the gene matches: 5. CDR3 length: 15 amino acids. Per germline, CDR1 SGHRS and CDR2 YFSETQ.

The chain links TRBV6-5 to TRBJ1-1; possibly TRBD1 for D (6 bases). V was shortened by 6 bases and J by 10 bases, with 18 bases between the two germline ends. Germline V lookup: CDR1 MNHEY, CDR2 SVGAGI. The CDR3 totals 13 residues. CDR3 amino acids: CASRGVGGLGAFF. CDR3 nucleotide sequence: TGTGCCAGCAGAGGGGTTGGGGGCCTTGGAGCTTTCTTT.

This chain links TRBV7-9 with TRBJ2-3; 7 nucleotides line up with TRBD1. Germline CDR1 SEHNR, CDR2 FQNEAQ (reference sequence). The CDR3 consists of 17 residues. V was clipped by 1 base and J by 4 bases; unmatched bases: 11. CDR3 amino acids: CASSLGDLGTAPDTQYF. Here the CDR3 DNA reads TGTGCCAGCAGCTTAGGGGACCTCGGGACAGCACCAGATACGCAGTATTTT. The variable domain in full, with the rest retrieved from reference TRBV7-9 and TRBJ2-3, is DTGVSQNPRHKITKRGQNVTFRCDPISEHNRLYWYRQTLGQGPEFLTYFQNEAQLEKSRLLSDRFSAERPKGSFSTLEIQRTEQGDSAMYLCASSLGDLGTAPDTQYFGPGTRLTVL.

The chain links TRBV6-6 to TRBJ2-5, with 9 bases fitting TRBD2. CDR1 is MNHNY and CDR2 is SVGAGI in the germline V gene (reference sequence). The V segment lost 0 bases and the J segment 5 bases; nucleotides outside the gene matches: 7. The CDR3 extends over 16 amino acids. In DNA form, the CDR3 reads TGTGCCAGCAGTTACTCGGGGCGGAGCGGGGGGGAGACCCAGTACTTC. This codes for CASSYSGRSGGETQYF.

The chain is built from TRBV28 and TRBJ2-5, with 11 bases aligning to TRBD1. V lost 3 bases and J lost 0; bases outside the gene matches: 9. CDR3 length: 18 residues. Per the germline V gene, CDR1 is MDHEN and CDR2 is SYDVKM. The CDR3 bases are TGTGCCAGCAGTTTTTTTGCGCCGGACAGGGGGCACCAAGAGACCCAGTACTTC. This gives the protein CASSFFAPDRGHQETQYF.

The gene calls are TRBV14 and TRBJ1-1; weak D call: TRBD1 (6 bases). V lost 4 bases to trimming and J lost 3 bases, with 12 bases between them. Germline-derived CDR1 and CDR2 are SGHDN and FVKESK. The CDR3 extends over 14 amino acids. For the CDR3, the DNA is TGTGCCAGCAGCCGGGCAGGGGCGTACACTGAAGCTTTCTTT. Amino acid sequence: CASSRAGAYTEAFF.

CDR3 sequence: CASSIGGNSAFF. DNA for the CDR3: TGTGCCAGTAGTATAGGCGGCAACTCAGCTTTCTTT. This chain uses TRBV19 with TRBJ1-1; D ambiguous. The CDR3 covers 12 residues. Germline-derived CDR1 and CDR2 are LNHDA and SQIVND (reference sequence). With 1 base removed from V and 10 bases from J, the gap between germline ends came to 10 bases.

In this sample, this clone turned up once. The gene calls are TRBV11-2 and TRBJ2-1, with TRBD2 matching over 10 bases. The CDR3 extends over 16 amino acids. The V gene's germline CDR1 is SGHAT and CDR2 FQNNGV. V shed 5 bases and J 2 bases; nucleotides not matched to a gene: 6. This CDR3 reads CASSALLAGTYNEQFF. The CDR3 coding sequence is TGTGCCAGCAGCGCCTTACTAGCGGGAACCTACAATGAGCAGTTCTTC.

CDR3 bases: TGTGCCAGCAGGTACAGCCCGGCGGGGACGGAGACCCAGTACTTC. Translation gives CASRYSPAGTETQYF. The rearrangement uses TRBV11-2 and TRBJ2-5, with TRBD2 as a possible D gene (6 bases). The germline gives CDR1 SGHAT, CDR2 FQNNGV. The CDR3 extends over 15 amino acids. V was clipped by 6 bases and J by 5 bases, with 19 bases between them.

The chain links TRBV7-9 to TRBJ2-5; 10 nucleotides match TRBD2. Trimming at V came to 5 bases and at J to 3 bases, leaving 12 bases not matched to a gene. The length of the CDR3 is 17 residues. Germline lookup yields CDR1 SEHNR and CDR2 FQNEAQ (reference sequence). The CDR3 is CASSPPSGLAGEETQYF. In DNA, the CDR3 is TGTGCCAGCAGCCCCCCGTCCGGGCTAGCGGGAGAAGAGACCCAGTACTTC.

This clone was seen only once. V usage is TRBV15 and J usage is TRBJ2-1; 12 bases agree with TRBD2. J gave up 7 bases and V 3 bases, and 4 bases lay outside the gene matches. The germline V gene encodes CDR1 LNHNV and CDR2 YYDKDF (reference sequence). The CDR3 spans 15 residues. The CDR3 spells CATSRTSGSGNEQFF. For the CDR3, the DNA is TGTGCCACCAGCAGGACTAGCGGGAGTGGAAATGAGCAGTTCTTC.

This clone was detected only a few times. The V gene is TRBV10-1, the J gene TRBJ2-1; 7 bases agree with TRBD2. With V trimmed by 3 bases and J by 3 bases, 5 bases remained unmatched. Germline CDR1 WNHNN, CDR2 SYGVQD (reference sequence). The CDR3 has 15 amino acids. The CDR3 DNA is TGCGCCAGCAGTGATTACGCGGGGGACTACAATGAGCAGTTCTTC. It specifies CASSDYAGDYNEQFF.